This section outlines one T cell receptor beta chain sequence together with its context. Antigen: not known. Patients chosen for sequencing had CD8+CD57+ cells that had expanded, as shown by flow cytometry. Every patient was diagnosed with severe acquired aplastic anemia. Sampling of blood occurred while the patients had still received no therapy. The sample is drawn from a study of CD8+CD57+ T cells in acquired aplastic anemia. Germline CDR1 and CDR2: SNHLY and FYNNEI. V lost 11 bases and J lost 1, with 21 bases in between. The CDR3 is 16 residues long. Notes on the study in general: Patients and controls shared fewer than 30 CD8+ CDR3 sequences. Patients and healthy controls showed no significant CD8+ Simpson's diversity difference.

TCR beta VDJ combinations and CDR3 sequences were profiled from genomic DNA. TCRdb re-called the reads with MiXCR, one entry per CDR3 protein. The sample consists of approximately 100,000 distinct CDR3 sequences, 55% to 80% of them appearing once. Material for sequencing was sorted CD4+, CD8+, or CD8+CD57+ T cells (not recorded which) from PBMCs. The TCR originated in a human donor with aplastic anemia. V is TRBV2 and J is TRBJ2-1; D is ambiguous. The CDR3 DNA reads TGTGCCGTGAGGCAGCGCGACCTAGTATCCTACAATGAGCAGTTCTTC. This sequence encodes CAVRQRDLVSYNEQFF.